These 30 T cell receptor beta chains share one sample of origin, sequenced in a study of T cell responses to AZD1222 COVID-19 vaccine (dated by TCRdb to 2020 to 2023). The library came from the immunoSEQ multiplex PCR assay. As stored in TCRdb, this immuneACCESS dataset retains in-frame rearrangements with V and J assigned. A fraction of the clones does not appear; measured against another copy, unresolved V genes explain less than half of the discrepancy, and the remainder lacks a known reason. Counted in this sample were tens of thousands of clones; roughly 84% of them appeared once. Of the sample, roughly 20% is held by the ten largest clones. Explained via the paper, the time point label denotes: baseline before first vaccination. This specimen's treatment or condition label, per the study, means: meningococcal conjugate vaccine given as trial control. The sequencing used peripheral blood, collected on day 0 of MenACWY control vaccination. The receptors shown here come from an adult in good health.

This chain links TRBV6-5 with TRBJ2-7; TRBD1 matches 7 bases. Trimming took 8 bases from V and 7 from J; bases not matched to a gene: 17. This CDR3 is 15 amino acids long. Germline lookup yields CDR1 MNHEY and CDR2 SVGAGI. CDR3 region: CASHTSQGFLGEQYF. In DNA form, the CDR3 reads TGTGCCAGCCATACATCACAGGGGTTTCTAGGTGAGCAGTACTTC.

The chain joins TRBV3-1 (or the pseudogene TRBV3-2) to TRBJ2-1, with D possibly matching TRBD2 (6 bases). CDR3 length: 19 amino acids. Per the germline V gene, CDR1 is LGHDT and CDR2 is YNNKEL (reference sequence). Trimming stripped 2 bases from V and 7 bases from J, with 27 bases between. The CDR3 DNA follows: TGTGCCAGCAGCCAACTGTCCTTGACCCCTTACGGGGGAACGAATGAGCAGTTCTTC. It encodes CASSQLSLTPYGGTNEQFF.

The CDR3 protein is CASNSDRGINSPLHF. In nucleotides, the CDR3 is TGTGCCAGCAACTCCGACAGGGGGATTAATTCACCCCTCCACTTT. This rearrangement joins TRBV6-5 to TRBJ1-6; 9 nucleotides align to TRBD1. The ends lost 7 bases at V and 6 bases at J; junction bases unmatched: 7. CDR1 is MNHEY, CDR2 SVGAGI, per germline. The CDR3 covers 15 residues.

This clone was found a few times. This chain connects TRBV5-4 to TRBJ2-3; D gene uncertain. Trimming cost V 2 bases and J 5 bases, with 9 bases left between them. Germline loops: CDR1 SGHNT, CDR2 YYREEE (reference sequence). This CDR3 is built from 13 residues. In DNA form, the CDR3 reads TGTGCCAGCAGCTTCCATTTTGGAGATACGCAGTATTTT. Translated, it gives CASSFHFGDTQYF.

This chain joins TRBV11-2 and TRBJ2-3, with a weak D call TRBD2 (5 bases). Germline CDR1 reads SGHAT; CDR2 reads FQNNGV. This CDR3 has 17 residues. V dropped 5 bases and J dropped 3 bases, with 21 bases sitting between them. CDR3 amino acids: CASSPFRPSVATDTQYF. The CDR3 DNA is TGTGCCAGCAGCCCTTTCCGCCCATCCGTAGCGACAGATACGCAGTATTTT.

V gene TRBV7-2 combines with J gene TRBJ1-1; D might be TRBD1 (5 bases). Germline CDR1 SGHTA, CDR2 FQGNSA. The CDR3 extends over 16 amino acids. V shed 5 bases and J shed 0 bases, with 16 bases lying between them. The DNA for the CDR3 is TGTGCCAGCAGCCCCATTAGACGGACACTGAACACTGAAGCTTTCTTT. It specifies CASSPIRRTLNTEAFF. The full variable domain, rest sourced from reference TRBV7-2 and TRBJ1-1, is GAGVSQSPSNKVTEKGKDVELRCDPISGHTALYWYRQSLGQGLEFLIYFQGNSAPDKSGLPSDRFSAERTGGSVSTLTIQRTQQEDSAVYLCASSPIRRTLNTEAFFGQGTRLTVV.

The chain employs TRBV12-3 or TRBV12-4 and TRBJ1-1; D is perhaps TRBD1 (5 bases). The CDR3 runs 13 residues. The ends were cut back, 1 base at V and 4 bases at J, with 7 bases in the middle. The CDR3 DNA reads TGTGCCAGCAGTTTAGGGGGCCTCACTGAAGCTTTCTTT. It yields the protein CASSLGGLTEAFF.

This clone was picked up a small number of times. The rearrangement links TRBV30 to TRBJ2-3; TRBD1 might be the D (6 bases). This CDR3 region has 14 residues. V lost 2 bases and J 6 bases, leaving 15 bases between the germline ends. The germline gives CDR1 GTSNPN, CDR2 SVGIG (reference sequence). The CDR3 nucleotides read TGTGCCTGGAGTATCGGACAGAAGGGGGATACGCAGTATTTT. This gives the protein CAWSIGQKGDTQYF.

CDR3 in DNA: TGCGCCAGCTCGACACGACAGTACTACGAGCAGTACTTC. Its translation is CASSTRQYYEQYF. The chain joins TRBV5-1 to TRBJ2-7; D is perhaps TRBD1 (5 bases). Between the trimmed V and J ends, which lost 7 bases and 3 bases, there was a span of 14 bases. The CDR3 covers 13 residues. Germline CDR1 SGHRS, CDR2 YFSETQ. The full variable domain, in which reference TRBV5-1 and TRBJ2-7 provide the parts outside the CDR3, is KAGVTQTPRYLIKTRGQQVTLSCSPISGHRSVSWYQQTPGQGLQFLFEYFSETQRNKGNFPGRFSGRQFSNSRSEMNVSTLELGDSALYLCASSTRQYYEQYFGPGTRLTVT.

The V gene is TRBV6-6, the J gene TRBJ1-1, with D possibly being TRBD1 (5 bases). This CDR3 comprises 13 residues. CDR1 MNHNY and CDR2 SVGAGI come from the germline V gene (reference sequence). Trimming cost V 2 bases and J 7 bases, with 11 bases left between them. DNA for the CDR3: TGTGCCAGCAGTTACGACAGTGCTTTTGAAGCTTTCTTT. It specifies CASSYDSAFEAFF.

Here the CDR3 reads CASSGTVLPNTEAFF. CDR3 in DNA: TGTGCCAGTAGTGGCACCGTTCTCCCGAACACTGAAGCTTTCTTT. The chain is built from TRBV19 and TRBJ1-1, with D unclear. Per the germline V gene, CDR1 is LNHDA and CDR2 is SQIVND (reference sequence). The ends were cut back, 5 bases at V and 1 base at J, with 14 bases in the middle. The CDR3 sequence is 15 residues long.

The sample holds a few counts of this clone. The chain recombines TRBV5-1 with TRBJ2-3; maybe TRBD2 (5 bases). Trimming stripped 0 bases from V and 0 bases from J, with 8 bases between. This CDR3 region has 15 residues. Germline-derived CDR1 and CDR2 are SGHRS and YFSETQ. The CDR3 loop is CASSLDSGSTDTQYF. CDR3 nucleotides: TGCGCCAGCAGCTTGGACTCGGGGAGCACAGATACGCAGTATTTT.

CDR3 amino acids: CASSLGRAGGEATEAFF. CDR3 DNA: TGCGCCAGCAGCTTGGGTCGGGCAGGGGGCGAGGCCACTGAAGCTTTCTTT. The genes are TRBV5-1 and TRBJ1-1; 8 bases match TRBD1. The CDR3 contains 17 residues. Germline values: CDR1 SGHRS, CDR2 YFSETQ. Unmatched junction bases numbered 11, after V lost 0 bases and J lost 4 bases.

V is TRBV30 and J is TRBJ2-2, with 7 bases matching TRBD2. CDR3 length: 14 amino acids. Trimming removed 2 bases from V and 1 base from J; junction bases left unmatched: 1. Germline values: CDR1 GTSNPN, CDR2 SVGIG (reference sequence). The CDR3 loop reads CAWSWGGNTGELFF. The CDR3 nucleotides read TGTGCCTGGAGTTGGGGGGGGAACACCGGGGAGCTGTTTTTT.

The V gene is TRBV5-6, the J gene TRBJ1-1; D gene ambiguous. The CDR3 runs to 14 residues. Germline CDR1 is SGHDT and CDR2 is YYEEEE. V gave up 3 bases and J gave up 0 bases, with 9 bases separating them. CDR3 sequence: CASSYGPVNTEAFF. The CDR3 DNA sequence: TGTGCCAGCAGCTACGGACCTGTGAACACTGAAGCTTTCTTT.

This chain links TRBV2 with TRBJ1-2; TRBD1 is a possible D gene (5 bases). CDR3 length: 21 residues. In germline, CDR1 is SNHLY, CDR2 FYNNEI. V lost 5 bases, J lost 5 bases, and 36 bases lay in between. CDR3 residues: CASSQRDGKSFMATPLYGYTF. CDR3 nucleotides: TGTGCCAGCAGTCAAAGGGACGGGAAATCCTTTATGGCTACACCTCTTTATGGCTACACCTTC. Using reference TRBV2 and TRBJ1-2 for the parts outside the CDR3, the full variable domain is EPEVTQTPSHQVTQMGQEVILRCVPISNHLYFYWYRQILGQKVEFLVSFYNNEISEKSEIFDDQFSVERPDGSNFTLKIRSTKLEDSAMYFCASSQRDGKSFMATPLYGYTFGSGTRLTVV.

The chain recombines TRBV30 with TRBJ1-1; tentative D call: TRBD1 (5 bases). The length of the CDR3 is 14 residues. Trimming cost V 4 bases and J 1 base, with 13 bases left between them. Germline V gene lookup returns CDR1 GTSNPN and CDR2 SVGIG (reference sequence). CDR3 sequence reads: CAWKGLSGNTEAFF. The CDR3 coding sequence is TGTGCCTGGAAGGGACTGAGTGGGAACACTGAAGCTTTCTTT. Complete variable domain (other parts from reference TRBV30 and TRBJ1-1): SQTIHQWPATLVQPVGSPLSLECTVEGTSNPNLYWYRQAAGRGLQLLFYSVGIGQISSEVPQNLSASRPQDRQFILSSKKLLLSDSGFYLCAWKGLSGNTEAFFGQGTRLTVV.

This clone was found a few times. The gene calls are TRBV30 and TRBJ1-4; TRBD1 agrees at 7 bases. Germline CDR1 reads GTSNPN; CDR2 reads SVGIG (reference sequence). CDR3 length: 22 residues. J lost 0 bases, V lost 3 bases, and 25 bases had no gene match. This chain's CDR3 is CAWSTIPGGAGTVRTTNEKLFF. CDR3 nucleotides: TGTGCCTGGAGCACTATACCAGGGGGGGCCGGGACAGTAAGAACAACTAATGAAAAACTGTTTTTT.

V and J are TRBV28 and TRBJ2-5, with 8 bases fitting TRBD1. The CDR3 length is 17 residues. Germline CDR1 and CDR2: MDHEN and SYDVKM. V shed 4 bases, J shed 5 bases, and the junction held 15 bases outside the gene matches. The CDR3 DNA follows: TGTGCCAGCAGTTCTCGGACAGGGAGGAGTATGTGGGAGACCCAGTACTTC. Its translation is CASSSRTGRSMWETQYF.

This clone was counted once. The chain couples TRBV5-6 to TRBJ1-5, with a weak D call TRBD1 (5 bases). V was shortened by 2 bases and J by 3 bases, with 12 bases between the two germline ends. The CDR3 has 15 residues. Looked up from germline, CDR1 is SGHDT and CDR2 is YYEEEE. CDR3 sequence: CASSFGTVLNQPQHF. CDR3 nucleotides: TGTGCCAGCAGCTTCGGGACGGTACTCAATCAGCCCCAGCATTTT.

This chain joins TRBV6-4 and TRBJ2-7, with 12 nucleotides matching TRBD2. Germline V CDR1 and CDR2: MRHNA, SNTAGT. Losses at the gene ends were 5 bases for V and 6 bases for J; bases not matched to a gene: 8. This CDR3 contains 15 residues. The DNA for the CDR3 is TGTGCCAGCAGTCAACTAGCGGGAGGTTTCGGCGAGCAGTACTTC. It translates to CASSQLAGGFGEQYF.

This chain links TRBV19 with TRBJ2-7, with unresolved D. This CDR3 is built from 13 residues. The V end was cut by 4 bases, the J end by 2 bases, with 9 bases between. Germline V gene sequence: CDR1 LNHDA, CDR2 SQIVND (reference sequence). The CDR3 sequence is CASSKSSPYEQYF. The CDR3 DNA reads TGTGCCAGTAGTAAGTCGAGCCCCTACGAGCAGTACTTC.

V and J are TRBV2 and TRBJ2-1; D may be TRBD1 (6 bases). The V and J ends lost 11 bases and 4 bases respectively, with 15 bases between them. The CDR3 has 13 residues. From germline, CDR1 is SNHLY and CDR2 FYNNEI. CDR3 coding DNA: TGTGCCGGGGGCCGTATTAAGTACAATGAGCAGTTCTTC. Translated, it gives CAGGRIKYNEQFF.

J is TRBJ1-2 and V is TRBV3-1 (or the pseudogene TRBV3-2); D is ambiguous. The CDR3 loop spans 15 amino acids. Deletions cut 1 base from V and 0 bases from J, with 9 bases between. Germline assignment: CDR1 LGHDT and CDR2 YNNKEL (reference sequence). CDR3 sequence: CASSQGGITNYGYTF. As DNA, the CDR3 is TGTGCCAGCAGCCAAGGTGGCATCACTAACTATGGCTACACCTTC.

Comments on this clone: One end of the junction fails to match germline, which may point to a read error. This chain connects TRBV6-1 to TRBJ2-3; D ambiguous. CDR1 and CDR2 from the germline V gene are MNHNS and SASEGT. The CDR3 extends over 11 amino acids. The CDR3 DNA sequence: TGTGCCAGCAGCGAAGGAATAACGCAGTATTTT. Translated: CASSEGITQYF.

This clone was counted only a few times. The V call is TRBV5-1, the J call TRBJ2-7; 8 bases line up with TRBD1. V lost 4 bases to trimming and J lost 0 bases; unmatched junction nucleotides: 21. Germline CDR1 and CDR2: SGHRS and YFSETQ. The CDR3 is 20 amino acids. The CDR3 coding sequence is TGCGCCAGCAGCCTGGACACTTACCGGGACAGGACGTTCCCCTCCTACGAGCAGTACTTC. It encodes CASSLDTYRDRTFPSYEQYF.

This rearrangement joins TRBV30 to TRBJ2-3, with unresolved D. Germline CDR1 is GTSNPN and CDR2 is SVGIG (reference sequence). V was trimmed by 3 bases and J by 3 bases, leaving 10 bases between them. This CDR3 spans 13 amino acids. CDR3 amino acids: CAWSVGITDTQYF. CDR3 sequence (DNA): TGTGCCTGGAGCGTGGGGATTACAGATACGCAGTATTTT.

V is TRBV7-8 and J is TRBJ2-7; D may be TRBD1 (5 bases). The germline V and J ends were trimmed by 6 bases and 5 bases, with 14 bases remaining between them. Germline CDR1 SGHVS, CDR2 FQNEAQ. The CDR3 has 13 residues. CDR3 in DNA: TGTGCCAGCAGTCCCCGGCCCAGGGACGAGCAGTACGTC. Its protein product is CASSPRPRDEQYV.

This rearrangement joins TRBV30 to TRBJ2-5; D is possibly TRBD2 (6 bases). V was cut by 5 bases and J by 5 bases, with 15 bases left in between. The CDR3 loop spans 13 amino acids. CDR1 and CDR2 from the germline V gene are GTSNPN and SVGIG (reference sequence). The CDR3, as DNA: TGTGCCTGGGGGCGGACCGGGGGTGAGACCCAGTACTTC. Its protein product is CAWGRTGGETQYF.

This chain links TRBV3-1 (or the pseudogene TRBV3-2) with TRBJ2-7, with 8 bases fitting TRBD1. This CDR3 has 14 residues. The ends lost 4 bases at V and 0 bases at J; junction bases unmatched: 2. Germline CDR1 is LGHDT and CDR2 is YNNKEL (reference sequence). For the CDR3, the DNA is TGTGCCAGCAGCCGACAGGGGCCCTCCTACGAGCAGTACTTC. Translation gives CASSRQGPSYEQYF.